A single sample gave rise to the 26 T cell receptor beta chains below, sequenced in a study of blood T cells in healthy people across ages. For the second PCR, which ran for about 6 to 12 cycles, a sample-barcoded 5' primer and a J-beta primer mix were used. MiXCR was run by TCRdb on the 5' RACE reads, yielding one entry per CDR3 protein. The repertoire consists of 1.5 million or so distinct CDR3 sequences, with approximately 42% occurring once and the leading ten covering 7.9%. Material for sequencing was blood. These receptors were obtained from a woman younger than 30 in good health.

The chain carries TRBV20-1 and TRBJ2-4, with a possible D match to TRBD2 (6 bases). The V end was cut by 6 bases, the J end by 3 bases, with 15 bases between. The CDR3 extends over 14 amino acids. CDR1 and CDR2 (germline): DFQATT, SNEGSKA (reference sequence). The CDR3 reads CSANRRTNKNIQYF. CDR3 nucleotide sequence: TGCAGTGCAAACCGACGGACTAACAAAAACATTCAGTACTTC.

This chain joins TRBV2 and TRBJ1-2; perhaps TRBD1 as D (6 bases). Germline loops: CDR1 SNHLY, CDR2 FYNNEI. V was cut by 4 bases and J by 3 bases, with 12 bases left in between. CDR3 length equals 14 residues. In DNA form, the CDR3 reads TGTGCCAGCAGTGGGGACGACAGGCACTATGGCTACACCTTC. Protein product: CASSGDDRHYGYTF. The full variable domain, its missing parts supplied by reference TRBV2 and TRBJ1-2, is EPEVTQTPSHQVTQMGQEVILRCVPISNHLYFYWYRQILGQKVEFLVSFYNNEISEKSEIFDDQFSVERPDGSNFTLKIRSTKLEDSAMYFCASSGDDRHYGYTFGSGTRLTVV.

The gene calls are TRBV27 and TRBJ2-5; D might be TRBD1 (5 bases). There are 12 residues in the CDR3. Germline values: CDR1 MNHEY, CDR2 SMNVEV (reference sequence). With 1 base removed from V and 11 bases from J, the gap between germline ends came to 11 bases. The CDR3 region has the DNA TGTGCCAGCAGTTTATGGGGCACGGAGCAGTACTTC. Encoded protein: CASSLWGTEQYF.

For this clonotype: One end of the junction varies from germline; a read error may be responsible. The chain recombines TRBV20-1 with TRBJ2-4; TRBD2 agrees at 10 bases. In germline, CDR1 is DFQATT, CDR2 SNEGSKA (reference sequence). The CDR3 spans 15 residues. Here the CDR3 DNA reads TGTAGTGCTAGAGCGTCTAGCGGGGGCCGGGAGGCCCAGTACTTC. This sequence encodes CSARASSGGREAQYF.

The chain is built from TRBV3-1 and TRBJ2-7; D uncertain. The V gene lost 0 bases and the J gene lost 3 bases, with 9 bases spanning the gap. This CDR3 comprises 14 residues. Germline V gene data show CDR1 as LGHDT and CDR2 as YNNKEL (reference sequence). The CDR3 DNA follows: TGTGCCAGCAGCCAAGATCTAACAGACTACGAGCAGTACTTC. It specifies CASSQDLTDYEQYF.

Comments on this clonotype: This clone may be a read error of a much larger clone one base away. The CDR3 is CAGSVAGGGKNIQYF. The DNA for the CDR3 is TGTGCCGGCAGTGTAGCGGGAGGGGGCAAAAACATTCAGTACTTC. This chain links TRBV25-1 with TRBJ2-4; 11 bases are shared with TRBD2. This CDR3 spans 15 amino acids. CDR1 MGHDK and CDR2 SYGVNS come from the germline V gene.

In this sample, this clonotype turned up a few times. The chain links TRBV20-1 to TRBJ2-7, with 7 positions matching TRBD2. The germline CDR1 and CDR2 sequences are DFQATT and SNEGSKA (reference sequence). V lost 0 bases and J lost 0; bases outside the gene matches: 2. This CDR3 is built from 14 residues. Here the CDR3 DNA reads TGCAGTGCTAGAGAGGGGGGGAGCTCCTACGAGCAGTACTTC. Its protein product is CSAREGGSSYEQYF.

This clonotype was observed a handful of times. The V call is TRBV18, the J call TRBJ2-1; possible D gene TRBD2, 6 bases. V lost 6 bases to trimming and J lost 0 bases, with 21 bases between them. CDR1 KGHSH and CDR2 LQKENI come from the germline V gene. The CDR3 is 18 amino acids. As DNA, the CDR3 is TGTGCCAGCTCTCCAGTTAAGGGCGGAGCGGGCTCCTACAATGAGCAGTTCTTC. Protein sequence: CASSPVKGGAGSYNEQFF.

This clonotype has more than one count but fewer than ten. This sequence joins TRBV6-1 and TRBJ2-7; maybe TRBD1 (6 bases). V lost 3 bases and J lost 4, with 13 bases in between. Germline CDR1 is MNHNS and CDR2 is SASEGT. The CDR3 contains 14 residues. CDR3 sequence reads: CASSDPGESYEQYF. CDR3 DNA sequence: TGTGCCAGCAGTGATCCAGGGGAAAGTTACGAGCAGTACTTC.

This clonotype was seen many times. The V and J genes are TRBV12-3 or TRBV12-4 and TRBJ2-7; 10 bases match TRBD2. The CDR3 sequence is 15 residues long. V lost 4 bases, J lost 4 bases, and 7 bases stayed unmatched. This CDR3 reads CASSSTASGSYEQYF. The CDR3 DNA follows: TGTGCCAGCAGTTCCACTGCTAGCGGGAGTTACGAGCAGTACTTC.

The CDR3 DNA reads TGTGCCAGCAGAGAGACAGCCCCCAATTCACCCCTCCACTTT. Residues: CASRETAPNSPLHF. The J gene is TRBJ1-6, the V gene TRBV9, with D maybe TRBD1 (5 bases). This CDR3 is built from 14 residues. CDR1 and CDR2 (germline): SGDLS, YYNGEE. The germline V and J ends were trimmed by 5 bases and 7 bases, with 13 bases remaining between them.

This clonotype was seen more than once but under ten times. The J gene is TRBJ2-5, the V gene TRBV27; tentatively, D is TRBD1 (6 bases). CDR3 size: 14 residues. Trimming left V 5 bases short and J 4 bases short, with 14 bases between. The germline gives CDR1 MNHEY, CDR2 SMNVEV (reference sequence). Here the CDR3 reads CASSLQGGRETQYF. In DNA form, the CDR3 reads TGTGCCAGCAGTCTACAGGGCGGCAGAGAGACCCAGTACTTC.

The chain couples TRBV2 to TRBJ1-5, with D maybe TRBD1 (6 bases). This CDR3 spans 14 amino acids. Trimming cost V 7 bases and J 2 bases, with 12 bases left between them. CDR1 and CDR2 from the germline V gene are SNHLY and FYNNEI. CDR3 loop: CASKGEVGNQPQHF. The CDR3 DNA sequence: TGTGCCAGCAAGGGGGAAGTCGGCAATCAGCCCCAGCATTTT.

The V gene is TRBV4-1, the J gene TRBJ1-2; 9 bases map to TRBD1. Trimming removed 6 bases from V and 6 bases from J; junction bases left unmatched: 14. CDR3 length: 16 amino acids. Germline V gives CDR1 MGHRA, CDR2 YSYEKL. This chain's CDR3 is CASRQRTGGKEDGYTF. For the CDR3, the DNA is TGCGCCAGCAGGCAGCGCACAGGGGGCAAAGAAGATGGCTACACCTTC.

In its sample, this clonotype was seen a few times. The chain joins TRBV4-2 to TRBJ2-7, with 9 positions matching TRBD2. The trim removed 1 base at V and 6 bases at J, leaving 16 bases unmatched. Germline V gene lookup returns CDR1 LGHNA and CDR2 YNFKEQ. The CDR3 covers 18 residues. The DNA of the CDR3 is TGTGCCAGCAGCCAAGCCCTGCTAGCGGGATCCCCCACCCGCGAGCAGTACTTC. Its protein is CASSQALLAGSPTREQYF.

The J gene is TRBJ2-3, the V gene TRBV6-5; 7 nucleotides align to TRBD2. The CDR3 loop spans 14 amino acids. Per germline, CDR1 MNHEY and CDR2 SVGAGI. V lost 5 bases to trimming and J lost 4 bases; unmatched junction nucleotides: 6. The CDR3 DNA reads as TGTGCCAGCAGTCGTAGACTAGCCGCAGATACGCAGTATTTT. Translation gives CASSRRLAADTQYF.

This chain joins TRBV7-9 and TRBJ2-3; a possible D gene is TRBD2 (5 bases). The CDR3 is 15 residues long. CDR1 and CDR2 (germline): SEHNR, FQNEAQ (reference sequence). The V and J ends lost 5 bases and 5 bases respectively, with 17 bases between them. The chain's CDR3 is CASSQRAGVEDTQYF. As DNA, the CDR3 is TGTGCCAGCAGCCAAAGGGCGGGTGTCGAAGATACGCAGTATTTT.

V gene TRBV6-1 combines with J gene TRBJ2-7; D might be TRBD1 (5 bases). Germline values: CDR1 MNHNS, CDR2 SASEGT. V shed 6 bases and J shed 0 bases, with 15 bases lying between them. The CDR3 sequence is 15 residues long. The CDR3 reads CASRGRDWSSYEQYF. For the CDR3, the DNA is TGTGCCAGCAGGGGCAGGGATTGGAGCTCCTACGAGCAGTACTTC.

In its sample, this clonotype was seen a few times. The V call is TRBV27, the J call TRBJ2-2; TRBD1 or TRBD2 may be the D gene (5 bases each). The CDR3 has 14 residues. CDR1 is MNHEY, CDR2 SMNVEV, per germline (reference sequence). Deletions cut 5 bases from V and 3 bases from J, with 10 bases between. Here the CDR3 DNA reads TGTGCCAGCAGTCGGGACGGCTACACCGGGGAGCTGTTTTTT. This sequence encodes CASSRDGYTGELFF.

Of note for this clonotype: Just one base apart from a much larger clone, this may be a read error. This chain connects TRBV4-1 to TRBJ1-5, with a tentative D call TRBD1 (5 bases). CDR1 and CDR2 from the germline V gene are MGHRA and YSYEKL. The V gene lost 4 bases and the J gene lost 7 bases, with 17 bases spanning the gap. The CDR3 length is 15 residues. CDR3: CASSRDGGGGQPQHF. In DNA, the CDR3 is TGCGCCAGCAGCCGAGATGGGGGGGGTGGCCAGCCCCAGCATTTT.

This clonotype occurred a few times. This sequence joins TRBV7-2 and TRBJ2-5, with a possible D match to TRBD2 (6 bases). From germline, CDR1 is SGHTA and CDR2 FQGNSA. The CDR3 has 16 amino acids. V lost 5 bases to trimming and J lost 4 bases, with 20 bases between them. The CDR3 loop reads CASSVQYGGLAETQYF. The CDR3 DNA reads TGTGCCAGCAGCGTACAATACGGGGGACTGGCAGAGACCCAGTACTTC.

The CDR3 loop is CASSFSAGEYNEQFF. CDR3 DNA sequence: TGTGCCAGCAGCTTTTCGGCAGGGGAATACAATGAGCAGTTCTTC. The J gene is TRBJ2-1, the V gene TRBV11-1; D may be TRBD1 (6 bases). The CDR3 totals 15 residues. CDR1 is SGHAT, CDR2 FQDESV, per germline (reference sequence). V was pared by 3 bases and J by 4 bases, with 13 bases between.

This clonotype was seen repeatedly, ten times or more. The DNA for the CDR3 is TGTGCCAGCATAAGACGGGCCGGGAACACTGAAGCTTTCTTT. This encodes CASIRRAGNTEAFF. The rearrangement joins TRBV27 to TRBJ1-1; D is ambiguous. CDR3 length equals 14 residues. The germline gives CDR1 MNHEY, CDR2 SMNVEV (reference sequence). Trimming shortened V by 7 bases and J by 1 base, and 13 bases separated the two germline ends.

This clonotype appeared a few times. The chain joins TRBV5-1 to TRBJ2-7, with a possible D match to TRBD2 (5 bases). Germline V gives CDR1 SGHRS, CDR2 YFSETQ. Trimming pared 0 bases from V and 3 bases from J, leaving 10 bases between. The length of the CDR3 is 14 residues. The CDR3, as DNA: TGCGCCAGCAGCTTGGCGACTACCGACTACGAGCAGTACTTC. Its protein is CASSLATTDYEQYF.

The CDR3 nucleotides read TGTGCCAGCAGCCAAGGGAGACTTTCGGAGACCCAGTACTTC. As protein: CASSQGRLSETQYF. The chain joins TRBV4-2 to TRBJ2-5, with D hard to call. Deletions cut 1 base from V and 5 bases from J, with 11 bases between. The V gene's germline CDR1 is LGHNA and CDR2 YNFKEQ. The CDR3 runs 14 residues.

Here the CDR3 DNA reads TGTGCCAGCAGCTTAGATAGTCGGAGGAGCACAGATACGCAGTATTTT. This encodes CASSLDSRRSTDTQYF. The chain uses TRBV11-2 and TRBJ2-3, with D perhaps matching TRBD2 (5 bases). V lost 0 bases and J 0 bases, leaving 10 bases between the germline ends. Germline V gives CDR1 SGHAT, CDR2 FQNNGV. The CDR3 extends over 16 amino acids.